These T cell receptor beta chains were read from a single sample in a study of radiotherapy plus CTLA-4 blockade in lung cancer. The method was immunoSEQ multiplex PCR; TCRdb's version includes in-frame clones alone and lacks a portion of them. The sample lists tens of thousands of clones, 83% occurring once. The specimen comprised peripheral blood, sampled from a patient treated with radiotherapy plus ipilimumab. These receptors came from a human donor with non-small cell lung cancer who had stable disease on radiotherapy plus ipilimumab. CDR3s include the opening cysteine and the closing phenylalanine or tryptophan. Where a row states a size, it is once, few, many or the class of an expanded clone; other rows omit it.

>TRBV25-1|-|TRBJ2-5|10
CASKGETQYF
>TRBV6-1|-|TRBJ1-3|16
CASSEAPPAGGNTIYF
>TRBV6-1|-|TRBJ2-1|15
CASSEAAGGPYEQFF
>TRBV5-1|-|TRBJ2-2|13
CASSVQGTGELFF
>TRBV18|-|TRBJ2-7|13
CASSRQGNGEQYF
>TRBV7-2|-|TRBJ1-1|13
CASSTALNTEAFF
>TRBV18|-|TRBJ2-7|17
CASSPSAAGERGYEQYF
>TRBV5-4|-|TRBJ2-7|15
CATSLLGLSSYEQYF
>TRBV19|-|TRBJ1-5|12
CASSVETGHQHF
>TRBV28|-|TRBJ2-1|14
CASRGLAGDYEQFF
>TRBV7-3|-|TRBJ2-7|14
CASSLSANSYEQYF
>TRBV27|few|TRBJ1-2|16
CASSLSMEGTGNRYTF
>TRBV30|-|TRBJ2-7|11
CAWTREYEQYF
>TRBV9|-|TRBJ2-1|12
CASSHEVGEQFF
>TRBV5-4|-|TRBJ2-7|14
CASSPGTGGYEQYF
>TRBV9|-|TRBJ1-2|17
CASSAGTELFKGYGYTF
>TRBV18|few|TRBJ2-7|15
CASSTRTEGAYEQYF
>TRBV2|few|TRBJ2-5|16
CASSRTGTSGKETQYF
>TRBV27|-|TRBJ2-7|14
CASSLSRQGDEQYF
>TRBV5-6|-|TRBJ1-2|15
CASSLVGTGDYGYTF
>TRBV11-2|-|TRBJ1-5|13
CASSSTRGQPQHF
>TRBV7-7|-|TRBJ2-1|15
CASSLDTGTRNEQFF
>TRBV27|-|TRBJ2-1|11
CASSLGPEQFF
>TRBV25-1|-|TRBJ1-4|13
CASSERRGEKLFF
>TRBV9|-|TRBJ2-7|17
CASSSSPTGDPSYEQYF
>TRBV29-1|-|TRBJ1-1|11
CSATGGTEAFF
>TRBV19|-|TRBJ1-1|15
CASSRSTAPGTEAFF
>TRBV21-1|few|TRBJ2-2|15
CAGLGLAGEGGELFF
>TRBV6-5|once|TRBJ2-6|14
CATFRGSGANVLTF
>TRBV5-5|-|TRBJ1-4|15
CASTRDSIINEKLFF
>TRBV7-2|-|TRBJ2-7|16
CASSSGGDRPIGEQYF
>TRBV5-5|-|TRBJ2-2|15
CASSLVLVNTGELFF
>TRBV6-5|-|TRBJ2-1|14
CASRRTSGMYEQFF
>TRBV9|-|TRBJ2-3|15
CASSAGTSGADTQYF
>TRBV7-3|-|TRBJ1-6|15
CASSPPGGGGSPLHF
>TRBV5-1|-|TRBJ2-5|12
CASRSTGGEQYF
>TRBV6-6|few|TRBJ2-3|14
CATRSEPSTDTQYF
>TRBV7-8|-|TRBJ2-2|16
CASRLGRDRITGELFF
>TRBV30|-|TRBJ2-7|14
CAWRRDRAPYEQYF
>TRBV4-2|-|TRBJ2-1|16
CASSQEGGNSYNEQFF
>TRBV30|-|TRBJ2-7|13
CAWSRGELYEQYF
>TRBV14|once|TRBJ2-7|14
CASSQDASSYEQYF
>TRBV19|-|TRBJ1-2|14
CASSPSDHGYGYTF
>TRBV19|once|TRBJ1-2|12
CAAWGRLYGYTF
>TRBV5-1|-|TRBJ2-1|12
CASSLVGDEQFF
>TRBV28|-|TRBJ1-5|15
CASSFLLVSNQPQHF
>TRBV19|-|TRBJ1-2|13
CASSISGQYGYTF
>TRBV28|-|TRBJ1-5|17
CASSLGQGFLSNQPQHF
>TRBV29-1|-|TRBJ2-5|11
CSSQDRETQYF
>TRBV2|-|TRBJ1-4|17
CASRPGQGTGPVVKLFF
>TRBV5-1|once|TRBJ2-7|13
CASSRPPEREQYF
>TRBV6-1|-|TRBJ1-1|13
CASSTTGITEAFF
>TRBV25-1|once|TRBJ2-7|13
CASSESPGYEQYF
>TRBV2|-|TRBJ2-6|16
CASSGAGGPGANVLTF
>TRBV4-2|-|TRBJ1-4|12
CASSQVREKLFF
>TRBV5-4|-|TRBJ2-7|15
CASSLAGTEPLEQYF
>TRBV11-2|-|TRBJ2-1|15
CASSSTSLSYNEQFF
>TRBV5-1|-|TRBJ1-1|14
CASSPQGENTEAFF
>TRBV27|once|TRBJ2-4|14
CASSPTLAKNIQYF
>TRBV6-6|-|TRBJ2-5|14
CASIGTPSRETQYF